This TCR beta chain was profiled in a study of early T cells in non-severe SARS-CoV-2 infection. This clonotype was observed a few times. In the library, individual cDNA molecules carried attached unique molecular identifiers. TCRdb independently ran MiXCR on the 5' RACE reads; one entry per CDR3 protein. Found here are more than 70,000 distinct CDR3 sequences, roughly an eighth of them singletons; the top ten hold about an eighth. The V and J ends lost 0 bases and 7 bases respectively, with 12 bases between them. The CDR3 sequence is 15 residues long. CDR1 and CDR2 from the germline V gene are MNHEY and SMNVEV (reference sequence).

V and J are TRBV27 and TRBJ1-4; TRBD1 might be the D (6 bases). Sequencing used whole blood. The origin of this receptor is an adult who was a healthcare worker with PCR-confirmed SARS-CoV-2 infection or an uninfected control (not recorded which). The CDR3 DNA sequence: TGTGCCAGCAGTTTATCGATACAGGGTACTGAAAAACTGTTTTTT. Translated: CASSLSIQGTEKLFF.